These 11 T cell receptor beta chains came from one sample sequenced in a study of CD8 T cells in ankylosing spondylitis. TCRdb passed the 5' RACE reads through MiXCR, listing each CDR3 protein once. The data contain 250,000 or so distinct CDR3 sequences, 8% to 11% of them seen just once; the ten biggest clones take up 2% to 3%. What was sequenced was blood, either unsorted or a sorted T cell fraction (not recorded which). The receptors were sampled from a male donor with ankylosing spondylitis or in good health (not recorded which).

This clonotype was seen ten or more times. V usage is TRBV27 and J usage is TRBJ2-1; 14 bases align to TRBD2. The CDR3 has 15 residues. The trim removed 3 bases at V and 9 bases at J, leaving 4 bases unmatched. Germline lookup yields CDR1 MNHEY and CDR2 SMNVEV (reference sequence). CDR3 DNA: TGTGCCAGCAGTTTTGGGACTAGCGGGAGTAGTGAGCAGTTCTTC. It codes for CASSFGTSGSSEQFF.

This clonotype was counted at least ten times. This chain links TRBV5-6 with TRBJ1-1; tentative D call: TRBD1 (6 bases). The CDR3 length is 14 residues. Between the trimmed V and J ends, which lost 1 base and 9 bases, there was a span of 16 bases. The germline gives CDR1 SGHDT, CDR2 YYEEEE. This CDR3 is CASSLLGADPQAFF. For the CDR3, the DNA is TGTGCCAGCAGCTTGCTGGGGGCAGACCCGCAAGCTTTCTTT.

This chain connects TRBV27 to TRBJ2-3, with 9 bases aligning to TRBD2. Germline V lookup: CDR1 MNHEY, CDR2 SMNVEV (reference sequence). CDR3 length: 17 amino acids. The J segment lost 2 bases and the V segment lost 1 base, leaving 7 bases of the junction unmatched. Here the CDR3 DNA reads TGTGCCAGCAGTTTATGGGGTAGCGGGAGAGTCACAGATACGCAGTATTTT. Its protein is CASSLWGSGRVTDTQYF.

V gene TRBV29-1 combines with J gene TRBJ2-5, with D perhaps assigned TRBD1 or TRBD2 (6 bases each). V gave up 7 bases and J gave up 4 bases, with 16 bases separating them. The CDR3 has 13 residues. The germline V gene encodes CDR1 SQVTM and CDR2 ANQGSEA. Written as DNA, the CDR3 is TGCAGCGGCCGGGAAGGGGGAGGAGAGACCCAGTACTTC. Its protein product is CSGREGGGETQYF.

This clonotype occurred many times. V gene TRBV12-3 or TRBV12-4 combines with J gene TRBJ2-7; TRBD2 aligns across 8 bases. The CDR3 has 16 residues. J lost 0 bases, V lost 3 bases, and 7 bases had no gene match. CDR3 protein: CASSLLAREGSYEQYF. As DNA, the CDR3 is TGTGCCAGCAGTTTGCTAGCTCGGGAGGGCTCCTACGAGCAGTACTTC.

The table lists this clonotype with many counts. V and J are TRBV7-2 and TRBJ2-2, with 8 bases that match TRBD1. The ends lost 0 bases at V and 4 bases at J; junction bases unmatched: 7. The CDR3 totals 17 residues. The germline V gene encodes CDR1 SGHTA and CDR2 FQGNSA. The chain's CDR3 is CASSLAPQGAGTGELFF. The CDR3 DNA reads as TGTGCCAGCAGCTTAGCCCCCCAGGGGGCTGGCACCGGGGAGCTGTTTTTT.

In its sample, this clonotype was seen many times. The chain recombines TRBV5-1 with TRBJ1-4; the D is unclear. Germline V gene sequence: CDR1 SGHRS, CDR2 YFSETQ. This CDR3 is built from 15 residues. Trimming took 0 bases from V and 0 from J, leaving 6 bases between them. In DNA form, the CDR3 reads TGCGCCAGCAGCTTGGCGACCGCAACTAATGAAAAACTGTTTTTT. Translation gives CASSLATATNEKLFF.

Ten or more counts support this clonotype. The chain links TRBV5-1 to TRBJ2-1, with 14 nucleotides matching TRBD2. Germline CDR1 reads SGHRS; CDR2 reads YFSETQ. With 7 bases clipped from V and 7 bases from J, the junction kept 10 bases outside the gene matches. The CDR3 covers 16 residues. The CDR3 DNA sequence: TGCGCCAGCTGGGGACTAGCGGGAGTCTTCAGGAATGAGCAGTTCTTC. Translating gives CASWGLAGVFRNEQFF.

This clonotype was detected ten times or more. CDR3 in DNA: TGTGCCAGCAGCCCCACCCTCCAGGGGGGTGAAAAACTGTTTTTT. Amino acids: CASSPTLQGGEKLFF. This chain links TRBV5-6 with TRBJ1-4; 7 bases fit TRBD1. Germline CDR1 reads SGHDT; CDR2 reads YYEEEE. The CDR3 consists of 15 residues. V dropped 4 bases and J dropped 7; count of bases not matched to a gene: 10.

This clonotype was seen many times. V usage is TRBV10-1 and J usage is TRBJ2-3; perhaps TRBD2 as D (6 bases). With 2 bases removed from V and 4 bases from J, the gap between germline ends came to 10 bases. The CDR3 loop spans 14 amino acids. CDR1 is WNHNN, CDR2 SYGVQD, per germline (reference sequence). CDR3 protein: CASSEITGADTQYF. The CDR3 bases are TGCGCCAGCAGTGAGATTACGGGGGCAGATACGCAGTATTTT.

This clonotype was seen a handful of times. The V gene is TRBV9, the J gene TRBJ2-7; D is possibly TRBD1 (5 bases). The germline CDR1 and CDR2 sequences are SGDLS and YYNGEE. Trimming left V 1 base short and J 3 bases short, with 11 bases between. The CDR3 covers 14 residues. CDR3 nucleotide sequence: TGTGCCAGCAGCGTATCTACCAGGGTCTACGAGCAGTACTTC. It specifies CASSVSTRVYEQYF.